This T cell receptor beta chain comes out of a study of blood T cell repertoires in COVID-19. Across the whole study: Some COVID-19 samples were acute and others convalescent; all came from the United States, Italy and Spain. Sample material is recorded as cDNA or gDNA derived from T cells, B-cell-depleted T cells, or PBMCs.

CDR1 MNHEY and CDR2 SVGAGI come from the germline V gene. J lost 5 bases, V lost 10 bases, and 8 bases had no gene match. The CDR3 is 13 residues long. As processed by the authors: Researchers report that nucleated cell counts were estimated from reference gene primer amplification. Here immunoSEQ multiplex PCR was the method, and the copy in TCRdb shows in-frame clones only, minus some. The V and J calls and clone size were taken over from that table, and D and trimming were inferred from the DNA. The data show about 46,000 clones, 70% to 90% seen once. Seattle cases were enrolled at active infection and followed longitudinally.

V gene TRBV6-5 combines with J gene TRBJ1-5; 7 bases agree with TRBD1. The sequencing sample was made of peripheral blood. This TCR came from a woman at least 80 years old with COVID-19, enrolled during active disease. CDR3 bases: TGTGCCACCGCGACAGGGCCGGATCAGCCCCAGCATTTT. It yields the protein CATATGPDQPQHF.